This T cell receptor beta chain is from a study of cytomegalovirus exposure and HLA in healthy donors (dated by TCRdb to about 2017). Turning to the overall study: According to a later analysis, the 120 or so validation repertoires were produced on the same platform as the 666 repertoires of the first cohort. The study aimed to test whether signatures of past pathogen exposure could be identified by cataloging public T cell receptors. To predict cytomegalovirus infection status, the study combined high-throughput TCR immunosequencing, statistical association of individual TCRs with disease status, and machine learning. Along with the approximately 700-subject first cohort, a separate validation cohort of over a hundred different subjects was used.

V drops 6 bases and J drops 5 bases, leaving 9 bases in between. From its cysteine to its phenylalanine, the CDR3 spans 12 amino acids. CDR3 DNA only is kept here, 36 bases in frame from base 1. From a lookup of the germline V gene, CDR1 and CDR2 are SGHTA and FQGNSA. Donors formed part of the validation cohort, which comprised 120 subjects and was distinct from the first cohort of several hundred subjects. Library prep was done by the immunoSEQ multiplex PCR assay. The paper's data handling went like this. To diagnose cytomegalovirus status from the catalog of TCR beta chain sequences, a statistical classification framework was built. The table was pulled from immuneACCESS by TCRdb, which kept in-frame rearrangements only. Such tables lose some clones; where checked, under half of the loss comes from unresolved V genes, and the rest has no known cause. Clonal size and the V and J genes are those of that table, whereas D and trimming came from the DNA. The sample table lists roughly 280,000 clones, around 85% of them with a count of one. The ten most abundant clones make up 0.9% to 1.1% of the sample.

Concerning this clone: Its antigen is currently not known. No base quality information exists; no much larger clone differs at one position.

General conclusions and limits of the study: Subsequent analysis determined that TCRs grouped into clusters in the first cohort also showed a tendency toward co-occurrence across the roughly 120 validation repertoires, and 94% of cluster scores exceeded 0. The validation cohort had no HLA typing available for a later analysis, so co-occurrence within that cohort was assessed over all 130 or so repertoires. The classifier was reported to diagnose cytomegalovirus status with high specificity and sensitivity in both the original and validation cohorts. The authors suggested that the approach could potentially be generalized to other disease states and immunological phenotypes. Most TCR sequences were observed very rarely across donors, whereas some public TCRs were present in many individuals. In vitro tests confirmed that a few of the cytomegalovirus-associated TCR beta chains recognize cytomegalovirus antigens. The study listed around 160 TCR beta chains as associated with cytomegalovirus.

The sequence is built from TRBV7-2 and TRBJ2-3, with no confidently assigned D gene. The clonotype was recovered from a woman younger than 30 in good health and CMV-seronegative. The sample consisted of PBMCs. Here the CDR3 is given as CASRQLEDTQYF. The DNA is as follows: TGTGCCAGCAGGCAACTCGAAGATACGCAGTATTTT.